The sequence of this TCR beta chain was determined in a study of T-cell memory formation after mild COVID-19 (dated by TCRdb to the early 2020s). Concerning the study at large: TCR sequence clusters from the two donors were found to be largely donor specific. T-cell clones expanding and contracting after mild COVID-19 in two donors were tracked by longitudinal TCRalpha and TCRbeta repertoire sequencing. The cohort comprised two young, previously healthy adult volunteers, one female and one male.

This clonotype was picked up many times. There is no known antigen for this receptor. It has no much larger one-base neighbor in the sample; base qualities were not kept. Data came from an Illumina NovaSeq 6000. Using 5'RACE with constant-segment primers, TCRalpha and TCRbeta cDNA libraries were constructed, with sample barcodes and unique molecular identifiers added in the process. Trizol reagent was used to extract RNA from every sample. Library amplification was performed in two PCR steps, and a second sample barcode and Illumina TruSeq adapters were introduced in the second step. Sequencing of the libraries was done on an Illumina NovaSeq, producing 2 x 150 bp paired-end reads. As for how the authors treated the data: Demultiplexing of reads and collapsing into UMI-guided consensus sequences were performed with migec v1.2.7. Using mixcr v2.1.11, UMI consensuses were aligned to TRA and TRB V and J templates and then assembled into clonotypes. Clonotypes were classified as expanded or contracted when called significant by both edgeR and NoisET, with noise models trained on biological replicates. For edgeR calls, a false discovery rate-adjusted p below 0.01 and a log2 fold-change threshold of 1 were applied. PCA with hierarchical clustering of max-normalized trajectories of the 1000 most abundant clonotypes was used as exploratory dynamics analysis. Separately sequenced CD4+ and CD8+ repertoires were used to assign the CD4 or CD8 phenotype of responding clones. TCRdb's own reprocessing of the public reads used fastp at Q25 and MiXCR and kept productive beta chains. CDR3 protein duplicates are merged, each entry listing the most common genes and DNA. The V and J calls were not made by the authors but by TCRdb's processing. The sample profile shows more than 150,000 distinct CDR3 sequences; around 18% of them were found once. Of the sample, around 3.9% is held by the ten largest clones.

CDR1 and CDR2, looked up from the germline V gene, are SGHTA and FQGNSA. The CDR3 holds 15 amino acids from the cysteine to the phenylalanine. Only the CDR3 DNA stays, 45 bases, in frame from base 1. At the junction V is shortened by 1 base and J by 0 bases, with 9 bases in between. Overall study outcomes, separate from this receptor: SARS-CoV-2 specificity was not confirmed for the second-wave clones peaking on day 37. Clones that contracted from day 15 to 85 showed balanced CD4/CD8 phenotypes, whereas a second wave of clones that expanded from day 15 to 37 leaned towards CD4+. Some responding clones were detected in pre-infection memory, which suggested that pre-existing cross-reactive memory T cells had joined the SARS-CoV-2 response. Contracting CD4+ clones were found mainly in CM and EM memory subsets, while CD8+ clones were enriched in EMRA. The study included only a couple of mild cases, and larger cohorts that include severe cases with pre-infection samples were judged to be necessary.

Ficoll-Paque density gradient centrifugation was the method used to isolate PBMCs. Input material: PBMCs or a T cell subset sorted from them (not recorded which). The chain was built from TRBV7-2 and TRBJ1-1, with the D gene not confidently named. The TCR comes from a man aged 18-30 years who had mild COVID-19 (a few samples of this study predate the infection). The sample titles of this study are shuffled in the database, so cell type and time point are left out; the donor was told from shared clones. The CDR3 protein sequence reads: CASSLVGSMNTEAFF. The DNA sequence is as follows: TGTGCCAGCAGCTTAGTAGGCAGCATGAACACTGAAGCTTTCTTT.